The T cell receptor (beta chain) under discussion was sequenced for a study of T cells in Graves' hyperthyroidism and ophthalmopathy. Notes on the study in general: Ophthalmopathy was identified by the model a median 6.5 months ahead of onset. Blood shared most expanded thyroid clonotypes above 0.001.

Exclusion of patients followed from uncontrolled infection, other autoimmune disease, pregnancy or lactation. Diagnoses were established using clinical symptoms, serum thyroxine and TRAb, thyroid ultrasound and orbital computed tomography. This CDR3 has 14 amino acids. Germline V gives CDR1 DFQATT, CDR2 SNEGSKA (reference sequence). Trimming took 5 bases from V and 4 from J; bases not matched to a gene: 9. This clonotype was found once. Its antigen is undetermined. RNA transcripts gave rise to amplified TCR beta CDR3 regions. TCR CDR3 regions were first amplified by RT-PCR with HTBI primers. TCRdb re-called the multiplex PCR reads with MiXCR, one entry per CDR3 protein. The repertoire has hundreds of thousands of distinct CDR3 sequences, 46% of them found once; the top ten carry roughly 8.2%.

Sequenced: peripheral blood or thyroid tissue (not recorded which). The chain recombines TRBV20-1 with TRBJ1-1, with TRBD1 matching 8 bases. The receptor's source is a woman between 18 and 29 years old with Graves' hyperthyroidism. CDR3 residues: CSALTQGASTEAFF. In nucleotides, the CDR3 is TGCAGTGCTCTTACTCAGGGGGCGAGCACTGAAGCTTTCTTT.